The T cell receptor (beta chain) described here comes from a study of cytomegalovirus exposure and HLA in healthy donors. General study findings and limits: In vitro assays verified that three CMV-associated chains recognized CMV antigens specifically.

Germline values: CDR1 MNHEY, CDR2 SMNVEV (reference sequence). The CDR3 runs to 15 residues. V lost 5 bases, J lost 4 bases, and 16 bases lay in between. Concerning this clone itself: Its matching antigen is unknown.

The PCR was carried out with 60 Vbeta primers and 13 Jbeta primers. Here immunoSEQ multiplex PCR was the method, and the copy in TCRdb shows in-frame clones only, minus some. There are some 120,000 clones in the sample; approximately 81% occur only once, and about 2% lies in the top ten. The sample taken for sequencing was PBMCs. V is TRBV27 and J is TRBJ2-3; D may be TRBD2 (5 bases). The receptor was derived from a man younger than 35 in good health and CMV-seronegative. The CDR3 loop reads CASSTPGSRPDTQYF. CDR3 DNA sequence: TGTGCCAGCAGTACACCTGGGAGTAGACCAGATACGCAGTATTTT.